The 32 T cell receptor beta chains below come from one sample, sequenced in a study of regulatory T cells in long-lasting Graves disease. Time point of the sample: newly diagnosed GD, antithyroid drugs for less than 3 months. RNA extracted from PBMCs served as the sequencing template. Researchers made TCR beta libraries by using iRepertoire HTBI primers and running Arm-PCR on CDR3 regions. MiXCR, applied by TCRdb to the multiplex PCR reads, yields one record per CDR3 protein. The table records over 350,000 distinct CDR3 sequences, about 15% of them present only once. In addition, the sample was reused for a study of T cells in Graves' hyperthyroidism and ophthalmopathy.

The sample was peripheral blood mononuclear cells (PBMCs), taken at new diagnosis, from a patient treated with antithyroid drugs. These receptors were obtained from a woman in her 50s with Graves disease.

This clonotype showed up many times. The chain carries TRBV11-2 and TRBJ2-3; no clear D. Per the germline V gene, CDR1 is SGHAT and CDR2 is FQNNGV. The V end lost 5 bases, the J end lost 6 bases, and 12 bases lay between the germline ends. The CDR3 loop spans 13 amino acids. This CDR3 reads CASSPIMEDTQYF. In nucleotides, the CDR3 is TGTGCCAGCAGCCCCATCATGGAGGATACGCAGTATTTT.

This clonotype was recorded a few times. This chain's CDR3 is CSAGGAAGGPYLHNEQFF. DNA of the CDR3: TGCAGTGCTGGAGGGGCAGCGGGAGGGCCTTACCTACACAATGAGCAGTTCTTC. The genes are TRBV20-1 and TRBJ2-1; 10 bases map to TRBD2. With 5 bases clipped from V and 5 bases from J, the junction kept 18 bases outside the gene matches. The V gene's germline CDR1 is DFQATT and CDR2 SNEGSKA (reference sequence). The CDR3 extends over 18 amino acids.

A note on this clonotype: Just one base apart from a much larger clone, this may be a read error. This chain uses TRBV3-1 with TRBJ1-5; D is undetermined. The CDR3 extends over 16 amino acids. Germline V gene data show CDR1 as LGHDT and CDR2 as YNNKEL (reference sequence). The CDR3 sequence: CASSQGSLASDQPQHF. The CDR3 DNA reads as TGTGCCAGCAGCCAAGGCTCCTTAGCTAGCGATCAGCCCCAGCATTTT.

This clonotype showed up many times. The gene calls are TRBV7-9 and TRBJ2-1; D is undetermined. The CDR3 runs to 15 residues. CDR1 SEHNR and CDR2 FQNEAQ come from the germline V gene (reference sequence). Trimming took off 5 bases at V and 8 bases at J, with 19 bases between the two ends. The CDR3 sequence is CASSETVGRGYEQFF. In nucleotides, the CDR3 is TGTGCCAGCAGCGAGACTGTAGGAAGAGGCTATGAGCAGTTCTTC. Supplemented by reference TRBV7-9 and TRBJ2-1, the full variable domain reads DTGVSQNPRHKITKRGQNVTFRCDPISEHNRLYWYRQTLGQGPEFLTYFQNEAQLEKSRLLSDRFSAERPKGSFSTLEIQRTEQGDSAMYLCASSETVGRGYEQFFGPGTRLTVL.

A remark on this clonotype: It may be a read error: a sequence one base away is much more abundant. This chain connects TRBV6-2 or TRBV6-3 to TRBJ1-2, with D possibly matching TRBD1 (5 bases). The CDR3 extends over 14 amino acids. Looked up from germline, CDR1 is MNHEY and CDR2 is SVGEGT. V lost 5 bases, J lost 6 bases, and 16 bases lay in between. The CDR3 sequence is CASSEVGAPHGYTF. CDR3 bases: TGTGCCAGCAGTGAAGTTGGGGCCCCGCATGGCTACACCTTC.

This clonotype was observed a handful of times. J is TRBJ1-1 and V is TRBV5-5; 10 positions agree with TRBD1. This CDR3 spans 14 amino acids. V lost 5 bases, J lost 5 bases, and 6 bases stayed unmatched. Germline CDR1 SGHKS, CDR2 YYEKEE (reference sequence). This CDR3 is CASRRQGAWTEAFF. For the CDR3, the DNA is TGTGCCAGCAGGAGACAGGGGGCTTGGACTGAAGCTTTCTTT. The variable domain in full, completed from reference TRBV5-5 and TRBJ1-1, reads DAGVTQSPTHLIKTRGQQVTLRCSPISGHKSVSWYQQVLGQGPQFIFQYYEKEERGRGNFPDRFSARQFPNYSSELNVNALLLGDSALYLCASRRQGAWTEAFFGQGTRLTVV.

The chain uses TRBV4-2 and TRBJ1-1; tentative D call: TRBD1 (5 bases). Deletions cut 0 bases from V and 0 bases from J, with 20 bases between. The CDR3 contains 19 residues. Germline V gene data show CDR1 as LGHNA and CDR2 as YNFKEQ. CDR3 DNA sequence: TGTGCCAGCAGCCAAGAGTCTCCAGGGTTGGGGACTTTGAACACTGAAGCTTTCTTT. Encoded protein: CASSQESPGLGTLNTEAFF.

The chain recombines TRBV6-1 with TRBJ2-7, with 9 bases that match TRBD1. The length of the CDR3 is 17 residues. V shed 8 bases, J shed 2 bases, and the junction held 16 bases outside the gene matches. In germline, CDR1 is MNHNS, CDR2 SASEGT. For the CDR3, the DNA is TGTGCCAGCGCGAGGGACAGGGACCCCCTCTTTGCCTACGAGCAGTACTTC. The encoded protein is CASARDRDPLFAYEQYF.

This clonotype was recorded at least ten times. The V gene is TRBV27, the J gene TRBJ2-7; the D gene is possibly TRBD1 (8 bases). Trimming removed 8 bases from V and 6 bases from J, with 20 bases in between. The germline V gene has CDR1 MNHEY and CDR2 SMNVEV (reference sequence). The CDR3 extends over 14 amino acids. The CDR3 loop reads CASGGLDRGGEQYF. The CDR3 nucleotides are TGTGCCAGCGGCGGACTAGACAGGGGAGGCGAGCAGTACTTC.

This clonotype occurred many times. The chain carries TRBV28 and TRBJ1-3, with 9 bases fitting TRBD1. CDR1 is MDHEN and CDR2 is SYDVKM in the germline V gene. V gave up 5 bases and J gave up 0 bases; unmatched junction bases: 8. The CDR3 is 17 amino acids. The CDR3 DNA reads as TGTGCCAGCAGTGGGATACAGGGGGCTCACTCTGGAAACACCATATATTTT. It codes for CASSGIQGAHSGNTIYF. Combining the CDR3 with reference TRBV28 and TRBJ1-3 gives the whole variable domain DVKVTQSSRYLVKRTGEKVFLECVQDMDHENMFWYRQDPGLGLRLIYFSYDVKMKEKGDIPEGYSVSREKKERFSLILESASTNQTSMYLCASSGIQGAHSGNTIYFGEGSWLTVV.

This clonotype was observed many times. The rearrangement joins TRBV7-2 to TRBJ2-2; D unresolved. Deletions cut 3 bases from V and 5 bases from J, with 10 bases between. CDR3 length: 14 residues. Per the germline V gene, CDR1 is SGHTA and CDR2 is FQGNSA. Here the CDR3 DNA reads TGTGCCAGCAGCTTTCGGAAGGAGACCGGGGAGCTGTTTTTT. This encodes CASSFRKETGELFF.

The chain uses TRBV7-2 and TRBJ2-1, with unresolved D. The CDR3 is 15 amino acids. CDR1 is SGHTA and CDR2 is FQGNSA in the germline V gene. The ends were cut back, 1 base at V and 2 bases at J, with 9 bases in the middle. CDR3 in amino acids: CASSLEYAPYNEQFF. CDR3 DNA sequence: TGTGCCAGCAGCTTAGAATATGCCCCCTACAATGAGCAGTTCTTC.

In this sample, this clonotype turned up many times. This sequence joins TRBV3-1 and TRBJ2-7, with unresolved D. This CDR3 has 13 residues. With 0 bases removed from V and 6 bases from J, the gap between germline ends came to 9 bases. Germline V lookup: CDR1 LGHDT, CDR2 YNNKEL (reference sequence). The CDR3 loop is CASSQDILGEQYF. CDR3 coding DNA: TGTGCCAGCAGCCAAGATATACTTGGCGAGCAGTACTTC.

On this clonotype itself: A much bigger clone sits one base away, suggesting this may be a read error. The V and J genes are TRBV11-2 and TRBJ1-1, with no clear D. CDR1 SGHAT and CDR2 FQNNGV come from the germline V gene. There are 14 residues in the CDR3. Trimming cost V 4 bases and J 1 base, with 10 bases left between them. In DNA form, the CDR3 reads TGTGCCAGCAGCTCGGGAATATCGAACACTGAAGCTTTCTTT. Translation: CASSSGISNTEAFF.

This clonotype was detected ten times or more. The genes are TRBV7-3 and TRBJ1-1; 7 positions match TRBD1. Looked up from germline, CDR1 is SGHTA and CDR2 is FQGTGA. Trimming at V came to 5 bases and at J to 4 bases, leaving 7 bases not matched to a gene. The CDR3 contains 14 residues. The CDR3 DNA reads TGTGCCAGCAGCCCCACGACAGGGCTCACTGAAGCTTTCTTT. Residues: CASSPTTGLTEAFF. The variable domain in full, completed from reference TRBV7-3 and TRBJ1-1, reads GAGVSQTPSNKVTEKGKYVELRCDPISGHTALYWYRQSLGQGPEFLIYFQGTGAADDSGLPNDRFFAVRPEGSVSTLKIQRTERGDSAVYLCASSPTTGLTEAFFGQGTRLTVV.

The chain joins TRBV4-2 to TRBJ2-3; 9 bases match TRBD1. The J call is in doubt because the DNA end fits TRBJ2-7 better. Germline CDR1 and CDR2: LGHNA and YNFKEQ. The CDR3 length is 16 residues. The CDR3: CASSQTLGTGKVEQYF. The CDR3 region has the DNA TGTGCCAGCAGCCAGACCTTAGGGACAGGGAAGGTGGAGCAGTACTTC.

This clonotype was counted many times. This chain connects TRBV7-9 to TRBJ2-7; possibly TRBD1 or TRBD2 for D (5 bases each). Trimming pared 2 bases from V and 7 bases from J, leaving 18 bases between. CDR1 and CDR2 (germline): SEHNR, FQNEAQ (reference sequence). The CDR3 is 15 amino acids. The CDR3 loop reads CASSLSERPEGEQYF. Here the CDR3 DNA reads TGTGCCAGCAGCTTATCGGAACGGCCCGAGGGGGAGCAGTACTTC. Complete variable domain (other parts from reference TRBV7-9 and TRBJ2-7): DTGVSQNPRHKITKRGQNVTFRCDPISEHNRLYWYRQTLGQGPEFLTYFQNEAQLEKSRLLSDRFSAERPKGSFSTLEIQRTEQGDSAMYLCASSLSERPEGEQYFGPGTRLTVT.

In this sample, this clonotype turned up many times. DNA for the CDR3: TGTGCCAGCAGTCCTGACAGGGTAGTCGAGACCCAGTACTTC. It translates to CASSPDRVVETQYF. The rearrangement links TRBV12-3 or TRBV12-4 to TRBJ2-5; 7 bases map to TRBD1. Unmatched junction bases numbered 8, after V lost 5 bases and J lost 5 bases. The CDR3 covers 14 residues.

With respect to this clonotype: This may stem from a read error, because a much larger clone lies one nucleotide away. V gene TRBV12-3 or TRBV12-4 combines with J gene TRBJ2-6; perhaps TRBD1 as D (5 bases). The CDR3 loop spans 15 amino acids. CDR3 sequence: CASRRMALGANVPTF. Written as DNA, the CDR3 is TGTGCCAGCAGAAGGATGGCGCTTGGGGCCAACGTCCCGACTTTC.

The genes are TRBV30 and TRBJ1-5; TRBD1 might be the D (5 bases). Looked up from germline, CDR1 is GTSNPN and CDR2 is SVGIG (reference sequence). The CDR3 extends over 13 amino acids. V was clipped by 5 bases and J by 4 bases, with 12 bases between them. CDR3 DNA: TGTGCCTGGGGGGCCCGGGGTAATCAGCCCCAGCATTTT. Translated, it gives CAWGARGNQPQHF.

This clonotype has a count of ten or more. The chain combines TRBV25-1 with TRBJ2-5; TRBD2 matches 9 bases. This CDR3 contains 14 residues. V lost 4 bases, J lost 3 bases, and 3 bases stayed unmatched. The germline V gene encodes CDR1 MGHDK and CDR2 SYGVNS. CDR3 bases: TGTGCCAGCAGTGTATTAGCGGGAGAAGAGACCCAGTACTTC. Amino acids: CASSVLAGEETQYF.

The chain uses TRBV12-5 and TRBJ1-6; 8 bases are shared with TRBD1. After removal of 0 bases from V and 9 bases from J, the junction contained 7 bases not matched to a gene. This CDR3 contains 16 residues. Germline assignment: CDR1 LGHNT and CDR2 FRNRAP. The CDR3 here is CASGLVGQGDGSPLHF. The CDR3 bases are TGTGCTAGTGGTTTGGTCGGACAGGGCGATGGTTCACCCCTCCACTTT.

This clonotype has just a few counts. The chain employs TRBV6-1 and TRBJ2-2, with 9 bases matching TRBD2. J gave up 9 bases and V 4 bases, and 9 bases lay outside the gene matches. This CDR3 contains 15 residues. Germline lookup yields CDR1 MNHNS and CDR2 SASEGT. The CDR3 reads CASSGGTSSARELFF. CDR3 DNA sequence: TGTGCCAGCAGTGGAGGGACTAGCTCTGCGAGGGAGCTGTTTTTT.

This clonotype was seen just once. CDR3 region: CASSYPTSGNTDTQYF. The DNA for the CDR3 is TGTGCCAGCAGTTATCCCACTAGCGGGAACACAGATACGCAGTATTTT. The chain employs TRBV28 and TRBJ2-3; 10 bases match TRBD2. Per germline, CDR1 MDHEN and CDR2 SYDVKM. V gave up 4 bases and J gave up 2 bases; unmatched junction bases: 6. The CDR3 has 16 residues. Complete variable domain (other parts from reference TRBV28 and TRBJ2-3): DVKVTQSSRYLVKRTGEKVFLECVQDMDHENMFWYRQDPGLGLRLIYFSYDVKMKEKGDIPEGYSVSREKKERFSLILESASTNQTSMYLCASSYPTSGNTDTQYFGPGTRLTVL.

The sample holds many counts of this clonotype. The J gene is TRBJ2-3, the V gene TRBV28; D is perhaps TRBD1 (6 bases). The ends were cut back, 5 bases at V and 4 bases at J, with 19 bases in the middle. The CDR3 consists of 16 residues. Germline CDR1 reads MDHEN; CDR2 reads SYDVKM. CDR3 region: CASSKPSGEPADTQYF. In DNA, the CDR3 is TGTGCCAGCAGTAAACCCTCAGGGGAGCCCGCAGATACGCAGTATTTT.

The genes are TRBV4-1 and TRBJ1-2; no clear D gene. The CDR3 totals 14 residues. Germline CDR1 is MGHRA and CDR2 is YSYEKL. The V gene lost 3 bases and the J gene lost 2 bases, with 10 bases spanning the gap. The CDR3 loop is CASSHFPGNYGYTF. CDR3 bases: TGCGCCAGCAGCCATTTCCCGGGAAACTATGGCTACACCTTC.

The chain joins TRBV11-2 to TRBJ2-7, with TRBD2 as a possible D gene (7 bases). V shed 5 bases and J shed 3 bases, with 17 bases lying between them. Germline CDR1 and CDR2: SGHAT and FQNNGV. The CDR3 has 15 residues. The DNA for the CDR3 is TGTGCCAGCAGCCCCCCCCCAAGGGGGGGCTACGAGCAGTACTTC. This codes for CASSPPPRGGYEQYF.

This clonotype was seen many times. The genes are TRBV24-1 and TRBJ2-7, with 7 bases fitting TRBD1. V gave up 3 bases and J gave up 1 base; unmatched junction bases: 8. The germline gives CDR1 KGHDR, CDR2 SFDVKD. The CDR3 is 16 residues long. CDR3 DNA sequence: TGTGCCACCAGTGATAACCGGGACAGAGCTTCCTACGAGCAGTACTTC. Translation: CATSDNRDRASYEQYF.

In this sample, this clonotype turned up many times. V gene TRBV3-1 combines with J gene TRBJ1-5; no clear D. The CDR3 is made up of 15 amino acids. Germline assignment: CDR1 LGHDT and CDR2 YNNKEL (reference sequence). V was cut by 0 bases and J by 0 bases, with 6 bases left in between. The CDR3 sequence: CASSQEFTSNQPQHF. Here the CDR3 DNA reads TGTGCCAGCAGCCAAGAGTTCACTAGCAATCAGCCCCAGCATTTT.

This clonotype appeared a few times. The genes are TRBV18 and TRBJ1-6, with D maybe TRBD1 (6 bases). The CDR3 has 15 residues. Trimming pared 2 bases from V and 5 bases from J, leaving 10 bases between. CDR1 is KGHSH, CDR2 LQKENI, per germline. The CDR3 DNA sequence: TGTGCCAGCTCACCAATCGCAGGGGATAATTCACCCCTCCACTTT. This sequence encodes CASSPIAGDNSPLHF.

For this clonotype: Relative to the germline gene, one junction end is altered; a read error may explain this. The V and J genes are TRBV7-7 and TRBJ2-5; D unresolved. Germline V gene lookup returns CDR1 SSHAT and CDR2 FNYEAQ (reference sequence). The CDR3 contains 15 residues. In DNA, the CDR3 is TGTGCTAGCAGCTTAATCTTAGGTAGAGAAGAGACCCAGTACTTC. Encoded protein: CASSLILGREETQYF.

This clonotype was recorded a few times. The genes are TRBV27 and TRBJ1-6; D unresolved. The CDR3 has 12 residues. Between the trimmed V and J ends, which lost 3 bases and 5 bases, there was a span of 2 bases. Germline lookup yields CDR1 MNHEY and CDR2 SMNVEV (reference sequence). Written as DNA, the CDR3 is TGTGCCAGCAGTTTTGATAATTCACCCCTCCACTTT. Its protein is CASSFDNSPLHF.